A single sample gave rise to the 7 T cell receptor beta chains below, sequenced in a study of T cell repertoires in cytomegalovirus infection. No antigens are known for them. TCRdb passed the reads through MiXCR, listing each CDR3 protein once. The sample includes approximately 73,000 distinct CDR3 sequences, approximately 40% of them seen just once. Sequencing used CD8+ T cells from cultured PBMCs, obtained from culture after CMV antigen stimulation. All receptors come from a human donor in good health (CMV status not recorded). Some clones in this sample may be carry-over from other donors' samples.

In its sample, this clonotype was seen a few times. This chain joins TRBV19 and TRBJ2-7, with 10 nucleotides matching TRBD1. Trimming took 0 bases from V and 2 from J; bases not matched to a gene: 4. This CDR3 is 16 amino acids long. The V gene's germline CDR1 is LNHDA and CDR2 SQIVND (reference sequence). The CDR3 DNA is TGTGCCAGTAGTATAGACCCCGGGACAGGGGCCTACGAGCAGTACTTC. It translates to CASSIDPGTGAYEQYF.

J is TRBJ2-2 and V is TRBV27; unclear D gene. Germline loops: CDR1 MNHEY, CDR2 SMNVEV (reference sequence). V was trimmed by 5 bases and J by 1 base, leaving 8 bases between them. The CDR3 runs to 14 residues. CDR3 loop: CASSPGRNTGELFF. CDR3 nucleotides: TGTGCCAGCAGTCCCGGAAGGAACACCGGGGAGCTGTTTTTT.

The chain uses TRBV6-8 and TRBJ2-2, with 7 bases matching TRBD1. Trimming removed 10 bases from V and 6 bases from J; junction bases left unmatched: 11. CDR1 and CDR2 (germline): MNHGY, SAAAGT. The CDR3 is made up of 14 amino acids. DNA of the CDR3: TGTGCCATCCTCCCCGACAGGGTGTCCGGGGAGCTGTTTTTT. This gives the protein CAILPDRVSGELFF.

The gene calls are TRBV6-6 and TRBJ2-3; D call uncertain. Trimming shortened V by 6 bases and J by 5 bases, and 18 bases separated the two germline ends. This CDR3 contains 15 residues. CDR1 is MNHNY, CDR2 SVGAGI, per germline (reference sequence). Here the CDR3 reads CASRDLGVDEDTQYF. The CDR3 region has the DNA TGTGCCAGCAGGGACCTTGGGGTGGACGAAGATACGCAGTATTTT.

The sample holds many counts of this clonotype. The rearrangement uses TRBV7-6 and TRBJ2-7, with D perhaps TRBD1 (6 bases). Germline assignment: CDR1 SGHVS and CDR2 FNYEAQ. Trimming left V 0 bases short and J 5 bases short, with 17 bases between. The CDR3 extends over 16 amino acids. The CDR3 nucleotides are TGTGCCAGCAGCTTAGCGTTCGGACAGCCGTTCCACGAGCAGTACTTC. Amino acid sequence: CASSLAFGQPFHEQYF.

The chain joins TRBV6-2 or TRBV6-3 to TRBJ1-4; a weak D match, TRBD1 (5 bases). V lost 6 bases, J lost 8 bases, and 16 bases lay in between. The length of the CDR3 is 14 residues. CDR1 and CDR2 (germline): MNHEY, SVGEGT. The CDR3 loop is CASSLGQGEEKLFF. CDR3 coding DNA: TGTGCCAGCAGCTTGGGGCAGGGCGAGGAAAAACTGTTTTTT.

The chain employs TRBV11-2 and TRBJ2-3, with D unclear. CDR1 SGHAT and CDR2 FQNNGV come from the germline V gene. Between the trimmed V and J ends, which lost 1 base and 9 bases, there was a span of 5 bases. The CDR3 length is 11 residues. DNA of the CDR3: TGTGCCAGCAGCTTAGGATACACGCAGTATTTT. Translating gives CASSLGYTQYF.